What follows describes a single T cell receptor (beta chain). This specimen comes from a study of Ad26.COV2.S vaccination and SARS-CoV-2 variants. Treatment noted: around 19 received Ad26.COV2.S at low or high dose, single or two shots; about 5 received placebo; per-sample allocation not given. Sampling occurred on day 63 after the first vaccine or placebo injection. Clones were sequenced by immunoSEQ multiplex PCR, and TCRdb holds only the in-frame ones, with some missing. This table holds hundreds of thousands of clones, 87% found once. Germline lookup yields CDR1 SGHTS and CDR2 YDEGEE. V lost 3 bases and J lost 0, with 10 bases in between. This CDR3 region has 15 residues.

The rearrangement links TRBV5-8 to TRBJ1-5; tentative D call: TRBD1 (5 bases). The material was peripheral blood, obtained in a trial of Ad26.COV2.S vaccine versus placebo. The sequence came from a person between 18 and 59 years old who received the Ad26.COV2.S COVID-19 vaccine or a placebo. The CDR3 sequence: CASSSGTNSNQPQHF. The CDR3 DNA is TGTGCCAGCAGCTCCGGGACGAATAGCAATCAGCCCCAGCATTTT.